What follows are 3 T cell receptor beta chains derived from one specimen sequenced in a study of blood T cell repertoires in COVID-19. TCRdb's table, derived via immunoSEQ multiplex PCR, lists solely in-frame clones and lacks some. The sample carries about 430,000 clones, about 88% recorded once. The material sequenced was PBMCs or T cells enriched from blood (not recorded which). All receptors come from a woman aged 18-29 years who had been exposed to COVID-19.

Remarks on this clone: At the DNA level, this CDR3 is encoded by other sequences in the same sample as well. This sequence joins TRBV6-5 and TRBJ2-7; D not resolved. Germline values: CDR1 MNHEY, CDR2 SVGAGI. This CDR3 is built from 14 residues. The V end was cut by 0 bases, the J end by 2 bases, with 8 bases between. This CDR3 is CASSYSTGAYEQYF. The DNA for the CDR3 is TGTGCCAGCAGTTACTCGACGGGTGCCTACGAGCAGTACTTC.

This sequence joins TRBV11-2 and TRBJ2-1; D is undetermined. Per the germline V gene, CDR1 is SGHAT and CDR2 is FQNNGV. V shed 0 bases and J shed 7 bases, with 7 bases lying between them. CDR3 length: 13 residues. The CDR3, as DNA: TGTGCCAGCAGCTTAGAGTTGCGGAATGAGCAGTTCTTC. Translated, it gives CASSLELRNEQFF.

The CDR3 reads CASSRDRVDSPLHF. CDR3 coding DNA: TGTGCCAGCAGTCGAGACAGGGTTGATTCACCCCTCCACTTT. The V call is TRBV6-5, the J call TRBJ1-6; 7 bases match TRBD1. The V gene's germline CDR1 is MNHEY and CDR2 SVGAGI. This CDR3 has 14 residues. The V segment lost 5 bases and the J segment 8 bases; nucleotides outside the gene matches: 6.